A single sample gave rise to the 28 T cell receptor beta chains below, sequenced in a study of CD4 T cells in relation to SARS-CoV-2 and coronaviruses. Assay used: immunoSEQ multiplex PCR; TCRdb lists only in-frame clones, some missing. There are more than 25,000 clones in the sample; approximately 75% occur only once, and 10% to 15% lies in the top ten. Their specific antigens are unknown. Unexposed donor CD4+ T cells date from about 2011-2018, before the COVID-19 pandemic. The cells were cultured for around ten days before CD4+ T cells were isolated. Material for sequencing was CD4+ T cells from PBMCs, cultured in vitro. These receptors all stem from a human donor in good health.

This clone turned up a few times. In DNA form, the CDR3 reads TGTGCCAGCAGTGACCCACCGCCGGCAGACCGACTTGAAGCTTTCTTT. It is translated as CASSDPPPADRLEAFF. V is TRBV6-1 and J is TRBJ1-1; D is uncertain. This CDR3 has 16 amino acids. V shed 3 bases and J shed 7 bases, with 21 bases lying between them. CDR1 is MNHNS and CDR2 is SASEGT in the germline V gene.

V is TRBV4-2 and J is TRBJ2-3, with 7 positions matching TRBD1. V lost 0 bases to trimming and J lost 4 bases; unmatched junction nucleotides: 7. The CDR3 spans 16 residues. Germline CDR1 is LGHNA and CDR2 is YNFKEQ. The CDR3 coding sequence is TGTGCCAGCAGCCAAGACAACAGGGGCGGTTCAGATACGCAGTATTTT. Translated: CASSQDNRGGSDTQYF.

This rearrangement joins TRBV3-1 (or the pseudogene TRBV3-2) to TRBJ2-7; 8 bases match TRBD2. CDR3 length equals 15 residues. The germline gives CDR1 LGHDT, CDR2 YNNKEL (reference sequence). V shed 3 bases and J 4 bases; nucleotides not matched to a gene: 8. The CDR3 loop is CASSQSLAGGYEQYF. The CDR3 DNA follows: TGTGCCAGCAGCCAGTCTCTCGCGGGAGGTTACGAGCAGTACTTC.

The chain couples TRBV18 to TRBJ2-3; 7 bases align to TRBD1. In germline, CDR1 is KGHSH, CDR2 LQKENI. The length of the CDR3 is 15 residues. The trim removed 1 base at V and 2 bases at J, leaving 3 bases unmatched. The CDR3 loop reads CASSPQTGFTDTQYF. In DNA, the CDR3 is TGTGCCAGCTCACCACAGACAGGGTTCACAGATACGCAGTATTTT.

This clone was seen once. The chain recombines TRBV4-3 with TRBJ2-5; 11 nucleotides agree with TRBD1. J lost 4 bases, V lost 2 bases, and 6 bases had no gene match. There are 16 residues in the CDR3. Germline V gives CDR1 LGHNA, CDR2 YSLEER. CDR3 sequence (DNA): TGCGCCAGCAGCCAAAATCCCGGGACAGGGGGAGAGACCCAGTACTTC. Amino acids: CASSQNPGTGGETQYF.

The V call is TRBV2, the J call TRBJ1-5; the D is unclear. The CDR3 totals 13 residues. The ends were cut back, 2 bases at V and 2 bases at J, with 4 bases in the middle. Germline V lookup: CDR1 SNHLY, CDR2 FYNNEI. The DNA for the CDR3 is TGTGCCAGCAGTGAATCTGGCAATCAGCCCCAGCATTTT. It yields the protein CASSESGNQPQHF.

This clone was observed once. CDR3 DNA: TGTGCCACTTCAGTAGACGGGAGCGGGGAGACCCAGTACTTC. Protein: CATSVDGSGETQYF. The chain is built from TRBV6-5 and TRBJ2-5; tentative D call: TRBD2 (6 bases). Germline lookup yields CDR1 MNHEY and CDR2 SVGAGI. V was trimmed by 10 bases and J by 5 bases, leaving 20 bases between them. The CDR3 totals 14 residues.

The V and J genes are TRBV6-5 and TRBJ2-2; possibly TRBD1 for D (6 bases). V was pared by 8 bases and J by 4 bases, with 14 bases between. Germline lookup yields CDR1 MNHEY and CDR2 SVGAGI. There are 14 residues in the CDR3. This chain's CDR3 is CASGAQGSTGELFF. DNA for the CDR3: TGTGCCAGCGGAGCCCAGGGGAGCACCGGGGAGCTGTTTTTT.

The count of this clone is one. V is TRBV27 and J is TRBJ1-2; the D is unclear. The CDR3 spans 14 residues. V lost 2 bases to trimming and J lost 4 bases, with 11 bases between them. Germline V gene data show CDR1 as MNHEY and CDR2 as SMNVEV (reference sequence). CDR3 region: CASSLGRDGYGYTF. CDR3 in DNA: TGTGCCAGCAGTTTAGGACGTGATGGCTATGGCTACACCTTC.

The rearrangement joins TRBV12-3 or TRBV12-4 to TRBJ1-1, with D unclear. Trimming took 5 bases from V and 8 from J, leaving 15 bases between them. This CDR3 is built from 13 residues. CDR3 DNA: TGTGCCAGCAGTACTCGGCGCGCCACGGAAGCTTTCTTT. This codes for CASSTRRATEAFF.

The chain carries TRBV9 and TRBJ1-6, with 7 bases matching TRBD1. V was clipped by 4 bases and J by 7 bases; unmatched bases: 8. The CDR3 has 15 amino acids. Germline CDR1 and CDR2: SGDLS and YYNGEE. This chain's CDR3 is CASSFRDRSNSPLHF. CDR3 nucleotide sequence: TGTGCCAGCAGCTTCCGGGACAGAAGCAATTCACCCCTCCACTTT.

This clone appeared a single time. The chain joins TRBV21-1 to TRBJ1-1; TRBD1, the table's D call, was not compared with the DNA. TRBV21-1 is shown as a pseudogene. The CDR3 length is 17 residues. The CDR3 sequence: CASSKERAHSRGTEAFF. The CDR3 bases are TGTGCCAGCAGCAAAGAAAGGGCCCATTCAAGGGGGACTGAAGCTTTCTTT.

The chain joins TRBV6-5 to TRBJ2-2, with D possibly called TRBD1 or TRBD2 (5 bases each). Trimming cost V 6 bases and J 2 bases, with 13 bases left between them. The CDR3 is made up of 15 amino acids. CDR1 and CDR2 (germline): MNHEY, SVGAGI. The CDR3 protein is CASRLVGGNTGELFF. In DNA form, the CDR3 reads TGTGCCAGCAGACTAGTTGGGGGAAACACCGGGGAGCTGTTTTTT.

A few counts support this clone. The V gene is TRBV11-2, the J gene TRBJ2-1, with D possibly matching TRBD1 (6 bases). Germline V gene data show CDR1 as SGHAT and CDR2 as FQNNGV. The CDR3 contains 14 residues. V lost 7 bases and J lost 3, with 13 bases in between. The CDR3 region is CASNPDRIYNEQFF. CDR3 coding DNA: TGTGCCAGCAACCCAGACAGGATCTACAATGAGCAGTTCTTC.

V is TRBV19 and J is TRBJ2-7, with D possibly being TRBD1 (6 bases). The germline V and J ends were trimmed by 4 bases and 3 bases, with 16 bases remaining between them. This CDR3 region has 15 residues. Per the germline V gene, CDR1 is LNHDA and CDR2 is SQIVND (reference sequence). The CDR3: CASSRRPDSLYEQYF. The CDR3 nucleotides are TGTGCCAGTAGTAGACGACCGGACAGCCTCTACGAGCAGTACTTC.

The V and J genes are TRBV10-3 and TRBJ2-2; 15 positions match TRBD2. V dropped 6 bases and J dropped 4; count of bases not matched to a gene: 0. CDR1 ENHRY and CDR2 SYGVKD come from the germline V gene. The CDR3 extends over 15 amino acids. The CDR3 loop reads CAIRGLAGGTGELFF. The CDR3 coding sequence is TGTGCCATCAGGGGACTAGCGGGAGGCACCGGGGAGCTGTTTTTT.

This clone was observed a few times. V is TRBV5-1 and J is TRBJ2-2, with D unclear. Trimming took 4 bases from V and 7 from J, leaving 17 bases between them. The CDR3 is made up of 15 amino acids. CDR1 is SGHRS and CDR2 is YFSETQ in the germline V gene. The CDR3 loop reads CASSVQSTGFGELFF. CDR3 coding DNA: TGCGCCAGCAGCGTACAATCCACCGGCTTCGGGGAGCTGTTTTTT.

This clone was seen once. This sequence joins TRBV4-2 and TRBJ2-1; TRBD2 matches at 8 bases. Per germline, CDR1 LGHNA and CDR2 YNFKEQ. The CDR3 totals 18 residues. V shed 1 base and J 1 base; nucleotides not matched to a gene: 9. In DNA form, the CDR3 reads TGTGCCAGCAGCCAAGCCGTAGGGATAGCGGGGTCCTACAATGAGCAGTTCTTC. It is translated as CASSQAVGIAGSYNEQFF.

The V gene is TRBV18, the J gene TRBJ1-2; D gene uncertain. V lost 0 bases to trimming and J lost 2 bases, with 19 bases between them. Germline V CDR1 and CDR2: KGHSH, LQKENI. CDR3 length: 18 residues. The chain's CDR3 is CASSPPFYTASANYGYTF. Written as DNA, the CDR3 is TGTGCCAGCTCACCACCGTTTTACACGGCAAGCGCCAACTATGGCTACACCTTC.

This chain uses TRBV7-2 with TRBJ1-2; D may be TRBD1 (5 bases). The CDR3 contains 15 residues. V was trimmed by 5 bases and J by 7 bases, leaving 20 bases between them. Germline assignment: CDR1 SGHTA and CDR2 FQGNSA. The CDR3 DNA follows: TGTGCCAGCAGCGAGGGGATGAAGTCTTTTGGTGGCTACACCTTC. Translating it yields CASSEGMKSFGGYTF. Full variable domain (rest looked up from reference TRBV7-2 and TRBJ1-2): GAGVSQSPSNKVTEKGKDVELRCDPISGHTALYWYRQSLGQGLEFLIYFQGNSAPDKSGLPSDRFSAERTGGSVSTLTIQRTQQEDSAVYLCASSEGMKSFGGYTFGSGTRLTVV.

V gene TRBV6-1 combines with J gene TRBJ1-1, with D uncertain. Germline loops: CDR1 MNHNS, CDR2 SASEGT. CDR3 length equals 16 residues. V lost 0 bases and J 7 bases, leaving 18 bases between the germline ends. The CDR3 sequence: CASSEAVGWDYHEAFF. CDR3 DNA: TGTGCCAGCAGTGAAGCGGTAGGGTGGGATTATCATGAAGCTTTCTTT.

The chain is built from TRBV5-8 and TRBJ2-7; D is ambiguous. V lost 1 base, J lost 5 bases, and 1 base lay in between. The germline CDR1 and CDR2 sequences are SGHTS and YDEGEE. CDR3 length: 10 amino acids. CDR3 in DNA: TGTGCCAGCAGCTTGCACGAGCAGTACTTC. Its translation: CASSLHEQYF.

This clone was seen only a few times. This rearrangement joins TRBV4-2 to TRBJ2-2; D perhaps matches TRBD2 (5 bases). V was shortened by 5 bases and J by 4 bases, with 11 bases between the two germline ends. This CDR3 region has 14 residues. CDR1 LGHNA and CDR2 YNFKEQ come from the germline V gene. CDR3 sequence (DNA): TGTGCCAGCAGCTCGGGATGGGGCACCGGGGAGCTGTTTTTT. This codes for CASSSGWGTGELFF.

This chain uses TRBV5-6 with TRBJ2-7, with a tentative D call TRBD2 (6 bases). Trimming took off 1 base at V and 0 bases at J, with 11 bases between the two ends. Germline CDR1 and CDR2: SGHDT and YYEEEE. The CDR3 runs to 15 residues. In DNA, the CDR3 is TGTGCCAGCAGCTTGTACGGGGGTTCCTCCTACGAGCAGTACTTC. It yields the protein CASSLYGGSSYEQYF.

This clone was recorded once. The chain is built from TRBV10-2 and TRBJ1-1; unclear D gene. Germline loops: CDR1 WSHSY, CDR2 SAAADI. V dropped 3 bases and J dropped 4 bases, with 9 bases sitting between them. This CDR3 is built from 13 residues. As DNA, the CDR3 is TGCGCCAGCAGTGATGTTTGGGCCACTGAAGCTTTCTTT. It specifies CASSDVWATEAFF.

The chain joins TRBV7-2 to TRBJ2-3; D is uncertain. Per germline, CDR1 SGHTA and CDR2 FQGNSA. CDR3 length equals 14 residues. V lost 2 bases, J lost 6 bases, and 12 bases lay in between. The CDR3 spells CASSLSTHKDTQYF. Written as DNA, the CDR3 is TGTGCCAGCAGCTTAAGTACGCACAAGGATACGCAGTATTTT.

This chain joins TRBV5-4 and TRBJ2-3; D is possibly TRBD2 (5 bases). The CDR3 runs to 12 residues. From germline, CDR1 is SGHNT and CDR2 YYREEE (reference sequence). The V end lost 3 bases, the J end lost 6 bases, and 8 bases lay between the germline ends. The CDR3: CASSSSGDTQYF. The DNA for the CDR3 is TGTGCCAGCAGCTCCTCGGGGGATACGCAGTATTTT.

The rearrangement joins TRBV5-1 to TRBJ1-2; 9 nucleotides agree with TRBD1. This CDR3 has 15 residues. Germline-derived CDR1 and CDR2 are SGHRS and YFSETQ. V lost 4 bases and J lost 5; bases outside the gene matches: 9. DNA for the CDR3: TGCGCCAGCAGCCCCGGACAACAGGGGGCTTATGGCTACACCTTC. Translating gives CASSPGQQGAYGYTF.